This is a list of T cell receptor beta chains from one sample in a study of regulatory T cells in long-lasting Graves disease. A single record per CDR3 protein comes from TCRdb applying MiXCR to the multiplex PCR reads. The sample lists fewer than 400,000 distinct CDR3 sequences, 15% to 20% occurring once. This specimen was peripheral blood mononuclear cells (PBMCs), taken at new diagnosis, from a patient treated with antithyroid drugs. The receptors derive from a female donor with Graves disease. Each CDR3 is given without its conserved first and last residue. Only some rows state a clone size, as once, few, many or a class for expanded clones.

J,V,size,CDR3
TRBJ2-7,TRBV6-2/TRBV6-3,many,ASGVTYEQY
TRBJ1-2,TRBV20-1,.,SAPLAGSYGYT
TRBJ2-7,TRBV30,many,AWSPTSGYEQY
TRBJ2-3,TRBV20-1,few,SAPDLTDTQY
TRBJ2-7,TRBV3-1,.,ASSRTPVRTSGHEQY
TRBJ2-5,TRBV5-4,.,ASSFEKETQY
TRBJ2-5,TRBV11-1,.,ASSQSARVEETQY
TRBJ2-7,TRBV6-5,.,ASSYGTGAYEQY
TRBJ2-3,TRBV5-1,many,ASTGLAGGTDTQY
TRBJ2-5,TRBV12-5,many,ASVRDRGLRETQY
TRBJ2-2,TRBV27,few,ASSLSVWGSNTGELF
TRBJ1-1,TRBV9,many,ASGLVTGDTEAF
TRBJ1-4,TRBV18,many,ASSASPTNEKLF
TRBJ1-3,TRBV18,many,ASSPYQFSGNTIY
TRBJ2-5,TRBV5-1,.,ASSYGMGVGETQY